This T cell receptor beta chain was captured in a study of OX40 agonist ivuxolimab in advanced cancers. Study-level background: Hepatocellular carcinoma, melanoma, renal cell or head and neck cancer was diagnosed in the dose-escalation patients. Previous treatment with anti-PD-1, anti-PD-L1 or anti-CTLA-4 therapy was allowed; 35% to 50% had received some.

A single count supports this clone. The target antigen is unknown. The study's findings and limits: Both blood CD4+ and CD8+ T cells showed clonal growth by week 6 at 0.1 to 3.0 mg/kg.

Here immunoSEQ multiplex PCR was the method, and the copy in TCRdb shows in-frame clones only, minus some. The sample shows fewer than 80,000 clones, just under 85% of them seen only once. Germline assignment: CDR1 SGHAT and CDR2 FQDESV (reference sequence). This CDR3 comprises 15 residues. With V trimmed by 5 bases and J by 3 bases, 5 bases remained unmatched. Patients had blood sampled at baseline and again on cycle 4 day 1 and cycle 7 day 1. Sample: CD4+ or CD8+ T cells sorted from blood, taken in a trial of the OX40 agonist ivuxolimab. The receptor was isolated from an adult with an advanced solid tumor such as melanoma, head and neck, liver or kidney cancer. J is TRBJ2-5 and V is TRBV11-1, with 11 positions matching TRBD1. CDR3 amino acids: CASSGPGQGEETQYF. The CDR3 DNA follows: TGTGCCAGCAGCGGCCCGGGACAGGGGGAAGAGACCCAGTACTTC.